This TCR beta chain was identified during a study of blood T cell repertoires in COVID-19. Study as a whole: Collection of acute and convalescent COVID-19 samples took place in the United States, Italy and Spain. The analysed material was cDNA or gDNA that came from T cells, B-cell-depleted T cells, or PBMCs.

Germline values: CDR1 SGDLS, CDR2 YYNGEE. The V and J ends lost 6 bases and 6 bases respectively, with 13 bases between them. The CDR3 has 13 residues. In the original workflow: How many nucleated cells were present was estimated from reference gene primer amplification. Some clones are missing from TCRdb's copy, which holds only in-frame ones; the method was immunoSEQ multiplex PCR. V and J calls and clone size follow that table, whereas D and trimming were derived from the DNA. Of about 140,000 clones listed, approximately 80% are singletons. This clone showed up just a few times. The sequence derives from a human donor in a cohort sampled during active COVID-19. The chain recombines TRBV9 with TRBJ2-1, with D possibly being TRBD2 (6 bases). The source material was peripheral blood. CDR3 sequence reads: CASTSSVGNEQFF. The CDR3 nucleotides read TGTGCCAGCACCTCTAGCGTCGGCAATGAGCAGTTCTTC.